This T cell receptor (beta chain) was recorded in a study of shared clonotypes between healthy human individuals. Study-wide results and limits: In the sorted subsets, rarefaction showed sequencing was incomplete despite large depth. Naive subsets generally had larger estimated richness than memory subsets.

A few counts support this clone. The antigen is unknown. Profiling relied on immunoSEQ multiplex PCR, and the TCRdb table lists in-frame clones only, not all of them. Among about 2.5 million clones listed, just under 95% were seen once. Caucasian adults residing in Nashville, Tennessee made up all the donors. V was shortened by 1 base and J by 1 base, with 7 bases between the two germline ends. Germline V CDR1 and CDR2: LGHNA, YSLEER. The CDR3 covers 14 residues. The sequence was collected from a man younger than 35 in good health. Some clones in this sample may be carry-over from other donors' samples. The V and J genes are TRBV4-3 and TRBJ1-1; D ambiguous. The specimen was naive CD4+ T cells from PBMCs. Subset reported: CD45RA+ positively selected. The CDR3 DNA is TGCGCCAGCAGCCAAGTCCCAGAGAACACTGAAGCTTTCTTT. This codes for CASSQVPENTEAFF.